This TCR beta chain was retrieved from a study of long-term antiretroviral therapy in people with HIV. Germline V gene lookup returns CDR1 MGHRA and CDR2 YSYEKL. V gave up 4 bases and J gave up 2 bases; unmatched junction bases: 5. The CDR3 is 15 residues long. Survey-level immunoSEQ v3.0 assays were run. This table comes from immunoSEQ multiplex PCR, and its TCRdb copy is limited to in-frame clones, with some not included. The sample yields about 26,000 clones, roughly 86% seen once. The J gene is TRBJ1-5, the V gene TRBV4-1, with 7 bases fitting TRBD1. This sequence originates from a man between 35 and 55 years old with HIV. The sample in question was unsorted PBMCs, obtained 2.7 years after starting antiretroviral therapy. The CDR3 nucleotides read TGCGCCAGCAGCCCCGCCGACAGGGGCAATCAGCCCCAGCATTTT. This translates into CASSPADRGNQPQHF.